The 27 T cell receptor beta chains in this list originate from one sample, sequenced in a study of blood T cell repertoires in COVID-19 (dated by TCRdb to 2018 to 2021). Library preparation employed the immunoSEQ multiplex PCR assay. TCRdb stores this immuneACCESS table with in-frame sequences only. Part of the clones is absent; in the studies checked, under half of the shortfall reflects unresolved V genes, and no reason is known for the rest. The sample table holds 180,000 or so clones, of which roughly 88% were seen once. The biggest ten clones account for 5.6% of the sample. Input material: PBMCs or T cells enriched from blood (not recorded which). The receptors were sampled from a man in his forties with acute COVID-19.

CDR3 in amino acids: CASSLGGVATNEKLFF. Here the CDR3 DNA reads TGTGCCAGCAGCTTAGGAGGAGTTGCAACTAATGAAAAACTGTTTTTT. The chain uses TRBV7-9 and TRBJ1-4; D is uncertain. This CDR3 contains 16 residues. Trimming stripped 1 base from V and 0 bases from J, with 9 bases between. Germline assignment: CDR1 SEHNR and CDR2 FQNEAQ (reference sequence).

V is TRBV2 and J is TRBJ2-7, with TRBD2 matching over 10 bases. The CDR3 totals 15 residues. V lost 3 bases and J lost 6; bases outside the gene matches: 8. Per the germline V gene, CDR1 is SNHLY and CDR2 is FYNNEI. The CDR3 sequence is CASSDSLAGSLEQYF. The CDR3 nucleotides read TGTGCCAGCAGTGATTCACTAGCGGGGTCCCTCGAGCAGTACTTC.

The rearrangement uses TRBV29-1 and TRBJ2-1; 10 bases match TRBD2. The CDR3 covers 14 residues. V dropped 4 bases and J dropped 0; count of bases not matched to a gene: 0. Germline CDR1 and CDR2: SQVTM and ANQGSEA. The CDR3 loop reads CSVGTSGSYNEQFF. CDR3 sequence (DNA): TGCAGCGTTGGGACTAGCGGCTCCTACAATGAGCAGTTCTTC.

The chain is built from TRBV7-9 and TRBJ1-3, with 10 bases lining up with TRBD1. Germline lookup yields CDR1 SEHNR and CDR2 FQNEAQ (reference sequence). After removal of 7 bases from V and 2 bases from J, the junction contained 5 bases not matched to a gene. This CDR3 is 15 amino acids long. The CDR3 coding sequence is TGTGCCAGCACCCTCGGGACAGGGGCTGGAAACACCATATATTTT. It is translated as CASTLGTGAGNTIYF. Full variable domain (missing parts from reference TRBV7-9 and TRBJ1-3): DTGVSQNPRHKITKRGQNVTFRCDPISEHNRLYWYRQTLGQGPEFLTYFQNEAQLEKSRLLSDRFSAERPKGSFSTLEIQRTEQGDSAMYLCASTLGTGAGNTIYFGEGSWLTVV.

The rearrangement links TRBV7-9 to TRBJ2-7, with TRBD2 matching over 7 bases. The V gene's germline CDR1 is SEHNR and CDR2 FQNEAQ (reference sequence). V trimming: 5 bases; J trimming: 2 bases; junction bases outside the gene matches: 12. This CDR3 has 16 amino acids. In nucleotides, the CDR3 is TGTGCCAGCAGCGAGCGCCTAGCGGCTGGGACCTACGAGCAGTACTTC. This gives the protein CASSERLAAGTYEQYF.

The V gene is TRBV2, the J gene TRBJ2-1, with 7 bases aligning to TRBD1. CDR3 size: 14 residues. V lost 8 bases, J lost 3 bases, and 7 bases stayed unmatched. Per germline, CDR1 SNHLY and CDR2 FYNNEI. CDR3 coding DNA: TGTGCCAGCGAGACAGGGACGGGCTACAATGAGCAGTTCTTC. Its protein product is CASETGTGYNEQFF.

The chain employs TRBV29-1 and TRBJ1-4; no reliable D call. This CDR3 has 11 amino acids. Germline CDR1 is SQVTM and CDR2 is ANQGSEA. Trimming cost V 7 bases and J 7 bases, with 10 bases left between them. The CDR3 nucleotides read TGCAGCGGTCGCCGCGGTGAAAAACTGTTTTTT. This gives the protein CSGRRGEKLFF.

The rearrangement joins TRBV12-2 to TRBJ1-4. TRBV12-2 is reported as a pseudogene. The CDR3 runs 16 residues. The CDR3 DNA sequence: TGTGCAAGTCGCTTTGCTATAAGCCGTTTTAATGAAAAACTGTTTTTT. It codes for CASRFAISRFNEKLFF.

This rearrangement joins TRBV27 to TRBJ1-2, with TRBD1 as a possible D gene (6 bases). The CDR3 has 13 residues. Germline V lookup: CDR1 MNHEY, CDR2 SMNVEV (reference sequence). Trimming stripped 10 bases from V and 5 bases from J, with 17 bases between. CDR3 in DNA: TGTGCCAACAGCCCCGGGGGGCCGTATGGCTACACCTTC. Translation: CANSPGGPYGYTF.

The V gene is TRBV5-6, the J gene TRBJ2-2; 12 bases map to TRBD2. V lost 6 bases to trimming and J lost 0 bases; unmatched junction nucleotides: 6. This CDR3 comprises 17 residues. In germline, CDR1 is SGHDT, CDR2 YYEEEE. CDR3 residues: CASISTSGGANTGELFF. The CDR3 nucleotides are TGTGCCAGCATCTCGACTAGCGGGGGAGCGAACACCGGGGAGCTGTTTTTT.

J is TRBJ2-3 and V is TRBV27; D may be TRBD1 (7 bases). V was shortened by 6 bases and J by 6 bases, with 16 bases between the two germline ends. Germline values: CDR1 MNHEY, CDR2 SMNVEV (reference sequence). There are 14 residues in the CDR3. In DNA, the CDR3 is TGTGCCAGCAGCTCAAATCCAGGGGGGGATACGCAGTATTTT. This sequence encodes CASSSNPGGDTQYF.

There are a few counts of this clone. This chain joins TRBV6-2 or TRBV6-3 and TRBJ1-5, with TRBD1 as a possible D gene (5 bases). Trimming left V 0 bases short and J 1 base short, with 10 bases between. The CDR3 has 16 residues. Germline-derived CDR1 and CDR2 are MNHEY and SVGEGT. The CDR3 bases are TGTGCCAGCAGTTACTCCCAGGGTTGGAGCAATCAGCCCCAGCATTTT. It specifies CASSYSQGWSNQPQHF.

This rearrangement joins TRBV20-1 to TRBJ1-2; TRBD1 matches at 10 bases. V shed 3 bases and J 6 bases; nucleotides not matched to a gene: 10. The CDR3 loop spans 15 amino acids. Germline CDR1 reads DFQATT; CDR2 reads SNEGSKA (reference sequence). The CDR3 coding sequence is TGCAGTGCTAGTCCTACCGGGACAGGGGTTAATGGCTACACCTTC. Translated, it gives CSASPTGTGVNGYTF.

The rearrangement joins TRBV20-1 to TRBJ1-2; TRBD1 matches 9 bases. Germline-derived CDR1 and CDR2 are DFQATT and SNEGSKA (reference sequence). This CDR3 region has 11 residues. The CDR3 DNA follows: TGCACAGGGACAGGGAACTATGGCTACACCTTC. It is translated as CTGTGNYGYTF.

The CDR3 nucleotides read TGTGCCAGCAGCCTAGAATCCCGGGGTGGTTCACCCCTCCACTTT. Translated: CASSLESRGGSPLHF. The V call is TRBV9, the J call TRBJ1-6, with D hard to call. Germline V gene sequence: CDR1 SGDLS, CDR2 YYNGEE. There are 15 residues in the CDR3. V shed 4 bases and J shed 9 bases, with 17 bases lying between them.

This chain uses TRBV25-1 with TRBJ2-7; unclear D gene. The ends were cut back, 3 bases at V and 0 bases at J, with 3 bases in the middle. The CDR3 is 12 amino acids. Germline V gene sequence: CDR1 MGHDK, CDR2 SYGVNS. As DNA, the CDR3 is TGTGCCAGCAGTGACAACTCCTACGAGCAGTACTTC. Its translation is CASSDNSYEQYF.

The J gene is TRBJ2-1, the V gene TRBV6-2 or TRBV6-3, with D possibly being TRBD2 (7 bases). Trimming pared 0 bases from V and 7 bases from J, leaving 16 bases between. The CDR3 sequence is 16 residues long. The germline CDR1 and CDR2 sequences are MNHEY and SVGEGT. CDR3 in amino acids: CASSYSRGGGPNEQFF. In nucleotides, the CDR3 is TGTGCCAGCAGTTACTCGAGAGGGGGAGGGCCTAATGAGCAGTTCTTC.

The chain links TRBV28 to TRBJ2-3; D is uncertain. The CDR3 is 14 amino acids. V dropped 3 bases and J dropped 4 bases, with 11 bases sitting between them. In germline, CDR1 is MDHEN, CDR2 SYDVKM. CDR3: CASSFPRLPDTQYF. The DNA for the CDR3 is TGTGCCAGCAGTTTCCCCCGACTTCCAGATACGCAGTATTTT.

The rearrangement joins TRBV28 to TRBJ2-2; D may be TRBD1 (5 bases). V was trimmed by 3 bases and J by 0 bases, leaving 11 bases between them. CDR1 is MDHEN, CDR2 SYDVKM, per germline. CDR3 length equals 16 residues. The DNA for the CDR3 is TGTGCCAGCAGTTTCTCGTCCAGGGCGAACACCGGGGAGCTGTTTTTT. Its protein is CASSFSSRANTGELFF. Supplemented by reference TRBV28 and TRBJ2-2, the full variable domain reads DVKVTQSSRYLVKRTGEKVFLECVQDMDHENMFWYRQDPGLGLRLIYFSYDVKMKEKGDIPEGYSVSREKKERFSLILESASTNQTSMYLCASSFSSRANTGELFFGEGSRLTVL.

This clone has just one count. The chain has TRBV15 and TRBJ1-2; D may be TRBD1 (6 bases). CDR3 length equals 13 residues. CDR1 is LNHNV, CDR2 YYDKDF, per germline (reference sequence). Trimming removed 6 bases from V and 4 bases from J, with 12 bases in between. The CDR3 spells CATRDSGGYGYTF. The CDR3 DNA is TGTGCCACCAGGGACAGTGGGGGCTATGGCTACACCTTC.

This clone has only a few counts. The chain couples TRBV14 to TRBJ2-6; D possibly corresponds to TRBD2 (5 bases). Germline V lookup: CDR1 SGHDN, CDR2 FVKESK. The V end was cut by 4 bases, the J end by 0 bases, with 25 bases between. This CDR3 comprises 21 residues. The CDR3 sequence is CASSPVWGAQVGNSGANVLTF. The CDR3, as DNA: TGTGCCAGCAGCCCAGTTTGGGGTGCACAAGTCGGGAACTCTGGGGCCAACGTCCTGACTTTC.

In DNA form, the CDR3 reads TGTGCCACCAGTGACATAACAAATGAGCAGTTCTTC. Its translation is CATSDITNEQFF. The chain uses TRBV24-1 and TRBJ2-1; D is ambiguous. The germline CDR1 and CDR2 sequences are KGHDR and SFDVKD. This CDR3 contains 12 residues. Trimming pared 4 bases from V and 7 bases from J, leaving 7 bases between.

V is TRBV5-1 and J is TRBJ1-5; D uncertain. Trimming took off 5 bases at V and 7 bases at J, with 13 bases between the two ends. This CDR3 is built from 13 residues. Germline CDR1 and CDR2: SGHRS and YFSETQ. CDR3 region: CASRKGSGQPQHF. As DNA, the CDR3 is TGCGCCAGCAGGAAGGGAAGCGGGCAGCCCCAGCATTTT.

The V gene is TRBV28, the J gene TRBJ1-1, with D perhaps matching TRBD1 (6 bases). The V end was cut by 7 bases, the J end by 5 bases, with 23 bases between. The CDR3 is 16 residues long. Looked up from germline, CDR1 is MDHEN and CDR2 is SYDVKM. The CDR3 sequence: CASIRAGASGRTEAFF. CDR3 in DNA: TGTGCCAGCATAAGGGCAGGGGCTTCAGGGAGAACTGAAGCTTTCTTT.

The gene calls are TRBV5-1 and TRBJ1-4; 8 bases map to TRBD1. This CDR3 contains 14 residues. CDR1 SGHRS and CDR2 YFSETQ come from the germline V gene. J gave up 8 bases and V 0 bases, and 3 bases lay outside the gene matches. The CDR3 loop is CASSLDGQGEKLFF. The CDR3 bases are TGCGCCAGCAGCTTGGACGGACAGGGCGAAAAACTGTTTTTT. Drawing the rest from reference TRBV5-1 and TRBJ1-4, the complete variable domain is KAGVTQTPRYLIKTRGQQVTLSCSPISGHRSVSWYQQTPGQGLQFLFEYFSETQRNKGNFPGRFSGRQFSNSRSEMNVSTLELGDSALYLCASSLDGQGEKLFFGSGTQLSVL.

This clone was found once. The rearrangement links TRBV18 to TRBJ1-2; 11 positions agree with TRBD1. The CDR3 has 16 amino acids. V shed 2 bases, J shed 2 bases, and the junction held 4 bases outside the gene matches. Germline V gives CDR1 KGHSH, CDR2 LQKENI. As DNA, the CDR3 is TGTGCCAGCTCACCAGGACAGGGGGCGGCAAACTATGGCTACACCTTC. Translated, it gives CASSPGQGAANYGYTF.

The genes are TRBV19 and TRBJ1-1; weak D call: TRBD1 (5 bases). V was shortened by 5 bases and J by 2 bases, with 12 bases between the two germline ends. The CDR3 is made up of 14 amino acids. CDR1 is LNHDA and CDR2 is SQIVND in the germline V gene (reference sequence). The CDR3 here is CASSHLTVNTEAFF. The CDR3 DNA sequence: TGTGCCAGTAGTCACCTGACAGTTAACACTGAAGCTTTCTTT.